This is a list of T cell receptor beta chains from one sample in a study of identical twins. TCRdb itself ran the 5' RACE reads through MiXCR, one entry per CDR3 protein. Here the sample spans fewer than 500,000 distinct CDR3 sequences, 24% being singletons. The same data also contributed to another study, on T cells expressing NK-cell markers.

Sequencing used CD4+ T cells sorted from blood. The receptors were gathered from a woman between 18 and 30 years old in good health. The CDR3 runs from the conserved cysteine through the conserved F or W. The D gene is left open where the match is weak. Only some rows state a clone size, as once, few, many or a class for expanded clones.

CDR3nt: TGTGCCAGCAGCGTAGTTCCTAGCTCGGGCACAGATACGCAGTATTTT
CDR3aa: CASSVVPSSGTDTQYF
v_gene: TRBV9
j_gene: TRBJ2-3
d_gene: .
abundance: .

CDR3nt: TGCGCCAGCAGCAAAGCCCAAGCAAACTATGGCTACACCTTC
CDR3aa: CASSKAQANYGYTF
v_gene: TRBV5-1
j_gene: TRBJ1-2
d_gene: .
abundance: .

CDR3nt: TGTGCCAGCAGCTTAGTACCTTCATATAGCGGGTCGAGGTACAATGAGCTGTTCTTC
CDR3aa: CASSLVPSYSGSRYNELFF
v_gene: TRBV7-8
j_gene: TRBJ2-1
d_gene: TRBD2
abundance: few

CDR3nt: TGTGCCAGCAGCACTCACACTTCTTACAATGAGCAGTTCTTC
CDR3aa: CASSTHTSYNEQFF
v_gene: TRBV9
j_gene: TRBJ2-1
d_gene: .
abundance: .

CDR3nt: TGTGCCAGCAGCTTAGAAGTATACAATGAGCAGTTCTTC
CDR3aa: CASSLEVYNEQFF
v_gene: TRBV11-3
j_gene: TRBJ2-1
d_gene: .
abundance: .

CDR3nt: TGTGCCAGCAGCTTCGCTCCCGGGCTGAAATACGAGCAGTACTTC
CDR3aa: CASSFAPGLKYEQYF
v_gene: TRBV7-2
j_gene: TRBJ2-7
d_gene: .
abundance: .

CDR3nt: TGTGCCAGCAGCACCCGCTTAGCAACTAATGAAAAACTGTTTTTT
CDR3aa: CASSTRLATNEKLFF
v_gene: TRBV9
j_gene: TRBJ1-4
d_gene: .
abundance: .

CDR3nt: TGTGCCAGCAGTTCCCACCACACAGGGCGGAACACTGAAGCTTTCTTT
CDR3aa: CASSSHHTGRNTEAFF
v_gene: TRBV12-3/TRBV12-4
j_gene: TRBJ1-1
d_gene: .
abundance: few

CDR3nt: TGCAGCGTTCTGGGAAACACCATATATTTT
CDR3aa: CSVLGNTIYF
v_gene: TRBV29-1
j_gene: TRBJ1-3
d_gene: .
abundance: few

CDR3nt: TGTGCCAGCAGACGGGGGACTAGGGCAACACAAGAGACCCAGTACTTC
CDR3aa: CASRRGTRATQETQYF
v_gene: TRBV3-1
j_gene: TRBJ2-5
d_gene: TRBD2
abundance: few

CDR3nt: TGTGCCAGCAGACCTGCCCAGCGGGAGACCCAGTACTTC
CDR3aa: CASRPAQRETQYF
v_gene: TRBV11-2
j_gene: TRBJ2-5
d_gene: .
abundance: .

CDR3nt: TGTGCCAGCAGCCAAGGGGCCGGGACAGGGCTTGGCGAGCAGTACTTC
CDR3aa: CASSQGAGTGLGEQYF
v_gene: TRBV14
j_gene: TRBJ2-7
d_gene: TRBD1
abundance: .

CDR3nt: TGTGCCAGCAGTTTAGTGGAGCAGGGAGGCAAAAACATTCAGTACTTC
CDR3aa: CASSLVEQGGKNIQYF
v_gene: TRBV12-3/TRBV12-4
j_gene: TRBJ2-4
d_gene: .
abundance: .

CDR3nt: TGTGCCAGCAGTTTATTCTACGGGGGGCCTGAGCAGTTCTTC
CDR3aa: CASSLFYGGPEQFF
v_gene: TRBV12-3/TRBV12-4
j_gene: TRBJ2-1
d_gene: .
abundance: .

CDR3nt: TGCAGTGCTGGGAACAGGGACTACGAGCAGTACTTC
CDR3aa: CSAGNRDYEQYF
v_gene: TRBV20-1
j_gene: TRBJ2-7
d_gene: .
abundance: few

CDR3nt: TGTGCCATGAAGCGGGACAGAGACATCGTTGAGCAGTTCTTC
CDR3aa: CAMKRDRDIVEQFF
v_gene: TRBV10-3
j_gene: TRBJ2-1
d_gene: .
abundance: .

CDR3nt: TGTGCCAGCAGGGACAGGGTCAATGAGCAGTTCTTC
CDR3aa: CASRDRVNEQFF
v_gene: TRBV6-2/TRBV6-3
j_gene: TRBJ2-1
d_gene: TRBD1
abundance: .

CDR3nt: TGCAGTGCTAGTGCCCGGGAATACAATGAGCAGTTCTTC
CDR3aa: CSASAREYNEQFF
v_gene: TRBV20-1
j_gene: TRBJ2-1
d_gene: .
abundance: few

CDR3nt: TGTGCCAGCAAGGCGGTGGGTGAGCAGTTCTTC
CDR3aa: CASKAVGEQFF
v_gene: TRBV2
j_gene: TRBJ2-1
d_gene: .
abundance: .

CDR3nt: TGTGCCAGCAGCTTAGTAGGGAGAGGGGAGACCCAGTACTTC
CDR3aa: CASSLVGRGETQYF
v_gene: TRBV7-2
j_gene: TRBJ2-5
d_gene: .
abundance: .

CDR3nt: TGTGCCAGCAGCGTAGTAGCGGGAGGGCCTGGGGCCAACGTCCTGACTTTC
CDR3aa: CASSVVAGGPGANVLTF
v_gene: TRBV9
j_gene: TRBJ2-6
d_gene: TRBD2
abundance: .

CDR3nt: TGTGCCAGCAGCCAAACAAATGACCCCGACAATGAGCAGTTCTTC
CDR3aa: CASSQTNDPDNEQFF
v_gene: TRBV12-3/TRBV12-4
j_gene: TRBJ2-1
d_gene: .
abundance: .

CDR3nt: TGTGCCAGCAGTTACTCGAACAGCCGGGAGACCCAGTACTTC
CDR3aa: CASSYSNSRETQYF
v_gene: TRBV6-2/TRBV6-3
j_gene: TRBJ2-5
d_gene: .
abundance: .

CDR3nt: TGCAGCGTCTGGGCGGGACAGGGTAGGAATGAGCAGTTCTTC
CDR3aa: CSVWAGQGRNEQFF
v_gene: TRBV29-1
j_gene: TRBJ2-1
d_gene: TRBD1
abundance: .

CDR3nt: TGTGCCAGCAGTTTAGCGCCCTGGGGGAGCGGGTACGAGCAGTACTTC
CDR3aa: CASSLAPWGSGYEQYF
v_gene: TRBV12-3/TRBV12-4
j_gene: TRBJ2-7
d_gene: .
abundance: .

CDR3nt: TGTGCCAGCAGCGACGTCACCTATGAGAAACTGTTTTTT
CDR3aa: CASSDVTYEKLFF
v_gene: TRBV11-3
j_gene: TRBJ1-4
d_gene: .
abundance: many

CDR3nt: TGTGCCAGCAGCCGGACTGTGAGCTCTGGAAACACCATATATTTT
CDR3aa: CASSRTVSSGNTIYF
v_gene: TRBV28
j_gene: TRBJ1-3
d_gene: .
abundance: .

CDR3nt: TGTGCCAGCAGTTCTCTCGGCAGCGGGTCTGGGCCCCAGCATTTT
CDR3aa: CASSSLGSGSGPQHF
v_gene: TRBV12-3/TRBV12-4
j_gene: TRBJ1-5
d_gene: .
abundance: many

CDR3nt: TGTGCCAGCAGCTTATTAAAGGGCACTGAAGCTTTCTTT
CDR3aa: CASSLLKGTEAFF
v_gene: TRBV7-6
j_gene: TRBJ1-1
d_gene: .
abundance: .